This T cell receptor beta chain came from a study of early T cells in non-severe SARS-CoV-2 infection. In this sample, this clonotype turned up many times. Unique molecular identifiers were added to individual cDNA molecules. TCRdb reprocessed the 5' RACE reads with MiXCR, giving one entry per CDR3 protein. In the table there are 65,000 to 85,000 distinct CDR3 sequences, roughly 12% of which are singletons. This CDR3 has 13 amino acids. Germline V CDR1 and CDR2: MRHNA, SNTAGT. Germline trimming cut 6 bases from V and 6 bases from J; bases unmatched to any gene: 6. The source of this sequence is an adult who was a healthcare worker with PCR-confirmed SARS-CoV-2 infection or an uninfected control (not recorded which). Sequenced material: whole blood. The chain employs TRBV6-4 and TRBJ1-2, with 8 bases lining up with TRBD1. The CDR3 coding sequence is TGTGCCAGCAGCTACGGACAGGGACATGGCTACACCTTC. This gives the protein CASSYGQGHGYTF.